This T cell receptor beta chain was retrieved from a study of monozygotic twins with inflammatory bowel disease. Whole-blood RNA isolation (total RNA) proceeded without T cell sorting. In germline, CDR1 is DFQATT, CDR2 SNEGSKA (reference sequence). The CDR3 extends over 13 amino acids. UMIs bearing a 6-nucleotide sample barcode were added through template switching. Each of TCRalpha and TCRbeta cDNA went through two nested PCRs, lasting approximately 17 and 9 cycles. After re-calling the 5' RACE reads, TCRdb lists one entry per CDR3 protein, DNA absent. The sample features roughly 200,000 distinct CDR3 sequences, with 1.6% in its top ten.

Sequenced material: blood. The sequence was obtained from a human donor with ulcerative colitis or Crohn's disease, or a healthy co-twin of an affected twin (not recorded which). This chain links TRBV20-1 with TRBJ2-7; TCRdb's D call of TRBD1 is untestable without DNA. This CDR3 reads CSAWDREGNEQYF.